This is a list of T cell receptor beta chains from one sample in a study of cytomegalovirus exposure and HLA in healthy donors. TCRdb keeps only in-frame clones here, not all; method: immunoSEQ multiplex PCR. The data hold more than 150,000 clones, with 80% observed a single time. Sequencing was carried out using PBMCs. Receptors originate from a boy aged 5 to 17 in good health and CMV-seronegative. CDR3s include the opening cysteine and the closing phenylalanine or tryptophan. D genes are given only for firm matches. Some rows have no size entry. The others give once, few or many, or a class for an expanded clone.

TRBD1	NA	TRBJ2-7	TRBV10-1	TGCGCCAGCAGTCCCGGGACAGGGCGAGAGCAGTACTTC	CASSPGTGREQYF
NA	NA	TRBJ2-7	TRBV4-2	TGTGCCAGCAGCCAAGTAGATCTCCTCGATAGCTCCTACGAGCAGTACTTC	CASSQVDLLDSSYEQYF
NA	NA	TRBJ2-7	TRBV5-6	TGTGCCAGCAGCTTTAGCGGATCCTACGAGCAGTACTTC	CASSFSGSYEQYF
NA	NA	TRBJ1-1	TRBV5-1	TGCGCCAGCAGCTTGGCCTGGGAGACGAACATGAACACTGAAGCTTTCTTT	CASSLAWETNMNTEAFF
TRBD1	NA	TRBJ1-2	TRBV19	TGTGCCAGTAGTGCCCAACAGGGGCGTAGCTACACCTTC	CASSAQQGRSYTF
NA	NA	TRBJ2-7	TRBV13	TGTGCCAGCAGCGGGGCGGGGCTCGAGCAGTACTTC	CASSGAGLEQYF
TRBD2	NA	TRBJ2-3	TRBV7-8	TGTGCCAGCAGACGGGAGGGCCTGACAGATACGCAGTATTTT	CASRREGLTDTQYF
NA	NA	TRBJ1-4	TRBV23-1	TGCGCCAGCAGTCACACCCAGGGGAGTGATAATGAAAAACTGTTTTTT	CASSHTQGSDNEKLFF
TRBD1	NA	TRBJ2-7	TRBV19	TGTGCCAGTAGTACTCCCGGGACAGGGGGTGGATTCTCCTACGAGCAGTACTTC	CASSTPGTGGGFSYEQYF
TRBD1	NA	TRBJ1-4	TRBV19	TGTGCCAGTAGCCCGACAGGGACGGGCGTTGAAAAACTGTTTTTT	CASSPTGTGVEKLFF
NA	NA	TRBJ2-5	TRBV12-5	TGTGCTAGTGGTTTGGTTACAGAGATTCAAGAGACCCAGTACTTC	CASGLVTEIQETQYF
TRBD1	NA	TRBJ2-7	TRBV29-1	TGCAGCGTTGAAGTAACCACAGGGGGCGGGTACGAGCAGTACTTC	CSVEVTTGGGYEQYF
NA	NA	TRBJ1-1	TRBV7-2	TGTGCCAGCAGCTTACAGGGCATGAACACTGAAGCTTTCTTT	CASSLQGMNTEAFF
TRBD1	NA	TRBJ1-1	TRBV11-1	TGTGCCAGCAGGACTTCCGGGACAGGGTATACTGAAGCTTTCTTT	CASRTSGTGYTEAFF
TRBD1	NA	TRBJ1-5	TRBV19	TGTGCCAGTAGTCGGGACAGGGACAATCAGCCCCAGCATTTT	CASSRDRDNQPQHF
NA	NA	TRBJ1-2	TRBV6-1	TGTGCCAGCAGTGAATCCCATCAGGGAGGAAATGGCTACACCTTC	CASSESHQGGNGYTF
NA	NA	TRBJ1-2	TRBV6-1	TGTGCCAGCAGATCGACAGGCGGAGGCTACACCTTC	CASRSTGGGYTF
NA	NA	TRBJ1-2	TRBV2	TGTGCCAGCAGAAAGTGGGACGGGGGAGTGCGGGGCTACACCTTC	CASRKWDGGVRGYTF
NA	NA	TRBJ2-5	TRBV7-7	TGTGCTAGCAGCTCAGGGACGGGACTGACAAGCCTTGCCCAGTACTTC	CASSSGTGLTSLAQYF
NA	NA	TRBJ1-5	TRBV1	TGCACCAGCAGCCCCTTAAGGGGGCCGAATCAGCCCCAGCATTTT	CTSSPLRGPNQPQHF
TRBD1	NA	TRBJ1-5	TRBV19	TGTGCCAGTGCCGGGACAGGCCCTAAAGCGGGCAATCAGCCCCAGCATTTT	CASAGTGPKAGNQPQHF
TRBD1	NA	TRBJ1-1	TRBV18	TGTGCCAGCTCAATCGGGACAGGGGCGCCCAACACTGAAGCTTTCTTT	CASSIGTGAPNTEAFF
TRBD1	NA	TRBJ2-3	TRBV4-3	TGCGCCAGCAACCAATCCGGGACAGGGGGCACAGATACGCAGTATTTT	CASNQSGTGGTDTQYF
NA	NA	TRBJ1-5	TRBV6-6	TGTGCCAGCAGTTACGAGGGGGGGCTCAGCGATCAGCCCCAGCATTTT	CASSYEGGLSDQPQHF
NA	few	TRBJ1-5	TRBV6-5	TGTGCCAGCAGGGTGGACAGTTATAGCAATCAGCCCCAGCATTTT	CASRVDSYSNQPQHF
NA	NA	TRBJ2-1	TRBV7-9	TGTGCCAGCAGCTCCATTAAGGGGGACGGGCCTTACAATGAGCAGTTCTTC	CASSSIKGDGPYNEQFF
NA	once	TRBJ1-1	TRBV4-1	TGCGCCAGCAGCCCCTCCCCCGGGGGAAGTTCCACTGAAGCTTTCTTT	CASSPSPGGSSTEAFF
TRBD1	NA	TRBJ1-3	TRBV30	TGTGCCTGGGGCCACAGGGGCTCTGGAAACACCATATATTTT	CAWGHRGSGNTIYF
NA	once	TRBJ1-2	TRBV15	TGTGCCACCAGCGCCCTCTTGCTGAGCTATGGCTACACCTTC	CATSALLLSYGYTF
TRBD1	NA	TRBJ1-1	TRBV7-9	TGTGCCAGCAGCCCCGGACAGGCGGGGAACACTGAAGCTTTCTTT	CASSPGQAGNTEAFF
TRBD1	NA	TRBJ1-6	TRBV5-4	TGTACCAGCAGCTTGGACAGGGTAGTTAATTCACCCCTCCACTTT	CTSSLDRVVNSPLHF
NA	NA	TRBJ2-1	TRBV7-9	NA	CSSSLADVGQGSWVF
TRBD1	NA	TRBJ1-2	TRBV5-1	TGCGCCAGCGGCACCGGGACAGGGGGGAAACCTCACTATGGCTACACCTTC	CASGTGTGGKPHYGYTF
TRBD1	NA	TRBJ2-7	TRBV11-2	TGTGCCAGCAGTCAGGGCCGGGGACAGGGTTCCTACGAGCAGTACTTC	CASSQGRGQGSYEQYF
NA	NA	TRBJ2-7	TRBV9	TGTGCCAGCAGCGCCTCAGTGGAGGCGTTCTACGAGCAGTACTTC	CASSASVEAFYEQYF
NA	NA	TRBJ2-2	TRBV7-8	TGTGCCAGCAGCTTACGAAGGGTAGGGAGCACCGGGGAGCTGTTTTTT	CASSLRRVGSTGELFF
TRBD1	NA	TRBJ1-3	TRBV30	TGTGCCTGGAGTCATGACAGGGGGCAGTCTGGAAACACCATATATTTT	CAWSHDRGQSGNTIYF
TRBD1	NA	TRBJ2-7	TRBV7-2	TGTGCCAGCAGCTTAGTAGTCGGGACAGGGGGCCACGAGCAGTACTTC	CASSLVVGTGGHEQYF
NA	NA	TRBJ1-1	TRBV6-1	TGTGCCAGCAGCAGGGGTTGGAGGAACACTGAAGCTTTCTTT	CASSRGWRNTEAFF
NA	few	TRBJ2-5	TRBV11-3	TGTGCCAGCAGCCCAGTAGGAGTGAGGGAGACCCAGTACTTC	CASSPVGVRETQYF
NA	NA	TRBJ2-7	TRBV27	TGTGCCAGCAGCTCCAGGGGAGCCTACGAGCAGTACTTC	CASSSRGAYEQYF
TRBD1	NA	TRBJ1-2	TRBV28	TGTGCCAGCAGTCGGACAGGGTTATATGGCTACACCTTC	CASSRTGLYGYTF
TRBD1	once	TRBJ1-1	TRBV7-9	TGTGCCAGCAGCCCGAGACAGGGCGAACACACTGAAGCTTTCTTT	CASSPRQGEHTEAFF
TRBD1	NA	TRBJ1-4	TRBV6-1	TGTGCCAGCAGTGAATTTATGGGGACAGGGAATGAAAAACTGTTTTTT	CASSEFMGTGNEKLFF
NA	NA	TRBJ1-1	TRBV19	TGTGCCAGTAGTGTACAGGCCCTTTCAGGGCGTGCTGAAGCTTTCTTT	CASSVQALSGRAEAFF
NA	few	TRBJ1-2	TRBV6-6	TGTGCCAGCAGTTACTCGGTTCTAAGGAGGATGTATGGCTACACCTTC	CASSYSVLRRMYGYTF
NA	NA	TRBJ1-1	TRBV7-8	TGTGCCAGCAGCTTAGATCAGAACACTGAAGCTTTCTTT	CASSLDQNTEAFF
TRBD2	NA	TRBJ2-1	TRBV27	TGTGCCAGCAACCCTAGCGGGGGGTACAATGAGCAGTTCTTC	CASNPSGGYNEQFF
TRBD1	NA	TRBJ2-7	TRBV19	TGTGCCAGTAGTATGGGGGACAGGGCCTACGAGCAGTACTTC	CASSMGDRAYEQYF
NA	NA	TRBJ1-1	TRBV7-2	TGTGCCAGCAGCTCCACGGGGGGACTCATCCCTGAAGCTTTCTTT	CASSSTGGLIPEAFF
NA	NA	TRBJ1-4	TRBV6-5	TGTGCCAGCAGCATCGCCGCCGGGTTCAGACTGTTTTTT	CASSIAAGFRLFF
NA	NA	TRBJ1-4	TRBV4-2	TGTGCCAGCAGCCAAGAGTGGGGGCAAGGTGAAAAACTGTTTTTT	CASSQEWGQGEKLFF
TRBD1	once	TRBJ1-1	TRBV30	TGTGCCTGGAGAGGAAACAGGGGGCAAAACACTGAAGCTTTCTTT	CAWRGNRGQNTEAFF
NA	NA	TRBJ1-3	TRBV9	TGTGCCAGCAGAGGGCCGGGATACTCTGGAAACACCATATATTTT	CASRGPGYSGNTIYF
TRBD1	NA	TRBJ2-7	TRBV4-2	TGTGCCAGCAGCCAAGAGTTAGGGGGCGCGGCGGGCTACGAGCAGTACTTC	CASSQELGGAAGYEQYF
NA	NA	TRBJ1-2	TRBV19	TGTGCCAGTAGTATTTTGCCAGGGGCCAACTATGGCTACACCTTC	CASSILPGANYGYTF
TRBD2	once	TRBJ2-5	TRBV5-4	TGTGCCAGCAGCTTAGAAGCGGGGCTCCAAGAGACCCAGTACTTC	CASSLEAGLQETQYF
TRBD1	NA	TRBJ2-5	TRBV29-1	TGCAGCGTTGTGGGGGACAGGGGGCTGGTCGAGACCCAGTACTTC	CSVVGDRGLVETQYF
NA	NA	TRBJ2-7	TRBV11-3	TGTGCCAGCAGCTTAGAGTTGGAGCTCGAGCAGTACTTC	CASSLELELEQYF
TRBD2	NA	TRBJ2-5	TRBV5-1	TGCGCCAGCAGCTTGACTAGCGGAGGACAAGAGACCCAGTACTTC	CASSLTSGGQETQYF